The 4 T cell receptor beta chains given below trace back to one sample, sequenced in a study of CXCR3-negative and CXCR3-positive naive CD8 T cells. General study points: Comparison of naive cells showed more hydrophobic TRB CDR3s in CXCR3-positive than in CXCR3-negative naive cells.

For these receptors, no antigen is known. UMI-labeled TRB cDNA libraries were prepared by 5' RACE. TCRdb reworked the 5' RACE reads into one entry per CDR3 protein, no DNA. The sample table sets out 150,000 or so distinct CDR3 sequences. Sequenced: naive CXCR3+ CD8+ T cells from blood. Subset meaning: CD45RO-CCR7+CD27+CD95- naive CD8+ T cells expressing CXCR3 (TNR3+). The receptor set was obtained from a human donor in good health. Some clones in this sample may be carry-over from other donors' samples.

This rearrangement joins TRBV7-9 to TRBJ1-5. CDR1 and CDR2 (germline): SEHNR, FQNEAQ (reference sequence). This CDR3 has 15 residues. CDR3 sequence: CASSREGLGNQPQHF.

The chain uses TRBV7-3 and TRBJ2-4; TCRdb's D call of TRBD2 is untestable without DNA. Germline CDR1 and CDR2: SGHTA and FQGTGA. This CDR3 spans 17 amino acids. This CDR3 reads CASSLLGGAGAKNIQYF.

The chain combines TRBV27 with TRBJ2-4. The CDR3 spans 15 residues. Per germline, CDR1 MNHEY and CDR2 SMNVEV (reference sequence). The CDR3 is CASSSGVSAKNIQYF.

The chain joins TRBV7-9 to TRBJ2-7; the D call from TCRdb, TRBD1, cannot be confirmed without DNA. The CDR3 extends over 14 amino acids. CDR1 and CDR2 from the germline V gene are SEHNR and FQNEAQ (reference sequence). This CDR3 reads CASSLERGGYEQYF.